This TCR beta chain was observed in a study of T cells in Graves' hyperthyroidism and ophthalmopathy. About the study: The initial diagnosis was the point when peripheral blood was collected, ahead of any treatment.

CDR1 is SGHTA and CDR2 is FQGTGA in the germline V gene. The length of the CDR3 is 15 residues. Trimming removed 5 bases at V and 2 bases at J, with 14 bases between. This clonotype was counted many times. TCR beta CDR3 regions were amplified from RNA transcripts. HTBI primers drove first-round RT-PCR of the TCR CDR3. TCRdb reprocessed the multiplex PCR reads with MiXCR, giving one entry per CDR3 protein. The table has under 400,000 distinct CDR3 sequences, about 15% seen once. Sequencing was performed on blood. The TCR originated in a woman aged 55-70 years with Graves' hyperthyroidism. The rearrangement joins TRBV7-3 to TRBJ2-3; D is uncertain. The CDR3 bases are TGTGCCAGCAGCCAATCCGGAGCCTACACAGATACGCAGTATTTT. Translating it yields CASSQSGAYTDTQYF.